The present TCR beta chain was sequenced within a study of beta chain bispecific antibodies for T cell cancers. Study overall: Healthy donor T cells cocultured with leukemia lines and bispecific antibodies. HPB-ALL carried surface TRBV5-5, while Jurkat carried TRBV12-3.

The CDR3 has 12 amino acids. Germline CDR1 and CDR2: SQVTM and ANQGSEA. The trim removed 4 bases at V and 2 bases at J, leaving 2 bases unmatched. Using its own MiXCR run on the 5' RACE reads, TCRdb lists one record per CDR3 protein. The table includes 15,000 to 20,000 distinct CDR3 sequences, roughly 2.1% detected once. Expansion lasted two to four days, with either anti-CD3 antibody OKT3 or CD3/CD28 beads. Culture medium contained IL-2 at about 91 IU/ml and IL-7 at 5 ng/ml. Overall study findings and caveats: An anti-TRBV5-5 antibody cross-reacts with the highly similar TRBV5-6. The leukemia cells, rather than normal T cells, gave most of the targeted TRBV signal.

This clonotype was found many times. Antigen: not known. This TCR came from a human donor in good health. Some clones in this sample may be carry-over from other donors' samples. The material sequenced was healthy donor T cells cultured with leukemia cells. The genes are TRBV29-1 and TRBJ2-7; TRBD1 agrees at 7 bases. In DNA form, the CDR3 reads TGCAGCGTTGGGGACAGCACCTACGAGCAGTACTTC. Its translation is CSVGDSTYEQYF.